These 12 T cell receptor beta chains were all obtained from the same sample, sequenced in a study of blood T cell repertoires in COVID-19. Here immunoSEQ multiplex PCR was the method, and the copy in TCRdb shows in-frame clones only, minus some. The data contain 110,000 to 150,000 clones, about 84% of them singletons. Sequencing input: peripheral blood. The receptors come from a woman aged 50 to 60 with acute or convalescent COVID-19.

The gene calls are TRBV11-1 and TRBJ1-3, with 7 positions matching TRBD1. The CDR3 has 16 amino acids. J gave up 2 bases and V 5 bases, and 9 bases lay outside the gene matches. CDR1 and CDR2 (germline): SGHAT, FQDESV (reference sequence). The CDR3 sequence is CASSGDRVLTGNTIYF. The CDR3 bases are TGTGCCAGCAGCGGAGACAGGGTCCTGACTGGAAACACCATATATTTT.

The V and J genes are TRBV16 and TRBJ1-1; possible D gene TRBD1, 5 bases. The CDR3 runs 15 residues. V gave up 1 base and J gave up 3 bases, with 12 bases separating them. Germline CDR1 and CDR2: KGHSY and FQNENV. CDR3 loop: CASSQFHRSDTEAFF. CDR3 nucleotide sequence: TGTGCCAGCAGCCAATTCCACAGGTCTGACACTGAAGCTTTCTTT. Together with reference TRBV16 and TRBJ1-1, the CDR3 gives the full variable domain: GEEVAQTPKHLVRGEGQKAKLYCAPIKGHSYVFWYQQVLKNEFKFLISFQNENVFDETGMPKERFSAKCLPNSPCSLEIQATKLEDSAVYFCASSQFHRSDTEAFFGQGTRLTVV.

This sequence joins TRBV4-3 and TRBJ1-1; D gene ambiguous. This CDR3 is 14 amino acids long. V shed 0 bases and J shed 1 base, with 6 bases lying between them. Germline V gives CDR1 LGHNA, CDR2 YSLEER. The CDR3 reads CASSQDGRNTEAFF. The CDR3 nucleotides are TGCGCCAGCAGCCAAGATGGGAGGAACACTGAAGCTTTCTTT.

This clone was observed a few times. The chain uses TRBV19 and TRBJ1-1, with a possible D match to TRBD1 (6 bases). The length of the CDR3 is 13 residues. CDR1 and CDR2 (germline): LNHDA, SQIVND (reference sequence). Deletions cut 8 bases from V and 6 bases from J, with 16 bases between. CDR3 nucleotides: TGTGCCAGTGTCGGCAGGGGAAGCCCTGAAGCTTTCTTT. It is translated as CASVGRGSPEAFF.

The chain couples TRBV2 to TRBJ1-2; 12 bases map to TRBD1. The trim removed 3 bases at V and 4 bases at J, leaving 6 bases unmatched. CDR1 SNHLY and CDR2 FYNNEI come from the germline V gene. This CDR3 is 16 amino acids long. CDR3 region: CASSDTGTGGSYGYTF. CDR3 nucleotide sequence: TGTGCCAGCAGTGATACCGGGACAGGGGGCAGCTATGGCTACACCTTC.

The V and J genes are TRBV2 and TRBJ1-1; the D gene is possibly TRBD1 (5 bases). The CDR3 consists of 13 residues. Deletions cut 4 bases from V and 7 bases from J, with 13 bases between. Germline values: CDR1 SNHLY, CDR2 FYNNEI. CDR3 amino acids: CASSVRGTNEAFF. The DNA for the CDR3 is TGTGCCAGCAGTGTTCGGGGGACTAATGAAGCTTTCTTT.

This clone was seen a handful of times. The V call is TRBV7-2, the J call TRBJ1-1, with D possibly TRBD1 on 5 matching bases. The CDR3 covers 15 residues. V was cut by 5 bases and J by 3 bases, with 16 bases left in between. The germline gives CDR1 SGHTA, CDR2 FQGNSA. This chain's CDR3 is CASSEMMGRDTEAFF. The CDR3 DNA follows: TGTGCCAGCAGCGAAATGATGGGGCGTGACACTGAAGCTTTCTTT.

The chain is built from TRBV19 and TRBJ2-3, with 10 bases identical to TRBD1. The CDR3 covers 14 residues. V shed 10 bases and J 1 base; nucleotides not matched to a gene: 5. Germline-derived CDR1 and CDR2 are LNHDA and SQIVND (reference sequence). Written as DNA, the CDR3 is TGTGCCACCCGGGACAGGGGAGGCACAGATACGCAGTATTTT. It specifies CATRDRGGTDTQYF.

This clone was observed a few times. The genes are TRBV2 and TRBJ2-4, with 9 bases lining up with TRBD1. The J segment lost 7 bases and the V segment lost 6 bases, leaving 19 bases of the junction unmatched. Germline V gene data show CDR1 as SNHLY and CDR2 as FYNNEI. The CDR3 consists of 18 residues. The CDR3 sequence is CASREHRDRELMVNIQYF. In nucleotides, the CDR3 is TGTGCCAGCAGGGAACACCGGGACAGGGAATTGATGGTCAACATTCAGTACTTC.

The V and J genes are TRBV20-1 and TRBJ1-5, with no clear D. Trimming pared 3 bases from V and 4 bases from J, leaving 7 bases between. The CDR3 extends over 12 amino acids. CDR1 and CDR2 (germline): DFQATT, SNEGSKA (reference sequence). The CDR3 bases are TGCAGTGCTAGTTGGCCTAATCAGCCCCAGCATTTT. It codes for CSASWPNQPQHF.

This chain connects TRBV6-5 to TRBJ1-6; D gene ambiguous. The germline V and J ends were trimmed by 2 bases and 0 bases, with 5 bases remaining between them. Germline-derived CDR1 and CDR2 are MNHEY and SVGAGI. The CDR3 covers 15 residues. DNA of the CDR3: TGTGCCAGCAGTTACCATAGCTCCTATAATTCACCCCTCCACTTT. Translating it yields CASSYHSSYNSPLHF.

V gene TRBV19 combines with J gene TRBJ1-2; 8 positions agree with TRBD1. The CDR3 has 13 amino acids. V trimming: 7 bases; J trimming: 7 bases; junction bases outside the gene matches: 8. CDR1 and CDR2 (germline): LNHDA, SQIVND (reference sequence). Here the CDR3 DNA reads TGTGCCAGTAACCGGGACAGGAGTCGTGGCTACACCTTC. This encodes CASNRDRSRGYTF.